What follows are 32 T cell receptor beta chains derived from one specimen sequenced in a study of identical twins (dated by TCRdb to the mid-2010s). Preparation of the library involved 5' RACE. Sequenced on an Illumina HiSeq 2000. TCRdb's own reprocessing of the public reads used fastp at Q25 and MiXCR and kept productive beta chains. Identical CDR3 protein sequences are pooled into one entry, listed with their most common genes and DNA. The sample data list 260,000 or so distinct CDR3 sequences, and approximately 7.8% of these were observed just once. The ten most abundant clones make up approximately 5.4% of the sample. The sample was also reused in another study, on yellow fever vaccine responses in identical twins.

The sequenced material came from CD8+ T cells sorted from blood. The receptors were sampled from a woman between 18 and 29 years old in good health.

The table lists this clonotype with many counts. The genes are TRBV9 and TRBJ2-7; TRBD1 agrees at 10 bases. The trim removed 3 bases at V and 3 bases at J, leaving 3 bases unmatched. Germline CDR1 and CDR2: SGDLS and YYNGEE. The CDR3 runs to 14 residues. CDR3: CASSAGTGVYEQYF. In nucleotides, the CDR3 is TGTGCCAGCAGCGCCGGGACAGGGGTCTACGAGCAGTACTTC.

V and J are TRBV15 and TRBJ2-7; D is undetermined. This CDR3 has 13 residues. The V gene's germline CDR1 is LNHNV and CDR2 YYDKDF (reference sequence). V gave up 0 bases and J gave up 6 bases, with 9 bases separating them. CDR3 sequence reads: CATSRDFAGEQYV. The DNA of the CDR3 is TGTGCCACCAGCAGAGATTTCGCCGGCGAGCAGTACGTC.

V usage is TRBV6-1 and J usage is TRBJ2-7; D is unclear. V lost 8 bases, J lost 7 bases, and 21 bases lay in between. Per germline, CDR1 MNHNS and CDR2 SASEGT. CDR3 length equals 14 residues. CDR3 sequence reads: CASPPPGLFKEQYF. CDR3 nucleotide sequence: TGTGCCAGCCCCCCCCCTGGCTTATTCAAGGAGCAGTACTTC.

CDR3 in DNA: TGTGCCAGCAGTAGTGGCGTGGGCACAGATACGCAGTATTTT. Protein product: CASSSGVGTDTQYF. The chain combines TRBV6-1 with TRBJ2-3; D gene unclear. The CDR3 extends over 14 amino acids. Germline CDR1 reads MNHNS; CDR2 reads SASEGT. V gave up 5 bases and J gave up 1 base, with 10 bases separating them.

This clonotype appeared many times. Written as DNA, the CDR3 is TGCGCCAGCAGCTCAGCCATGACCGGGGAGCTGTTTTTT. It specifies CASSSAMTGELFF. The genes are TRBV4-1 and TRBJ2-2; D is undetermined. The CDR3 sequence is 13 residues long. Trimming shortened V by 5 bases and J by 5 bases, and 9 bases separated the two germline ends. Germline V gene sequence: CDR1 MGHRA, CDR2 YSYEKL.

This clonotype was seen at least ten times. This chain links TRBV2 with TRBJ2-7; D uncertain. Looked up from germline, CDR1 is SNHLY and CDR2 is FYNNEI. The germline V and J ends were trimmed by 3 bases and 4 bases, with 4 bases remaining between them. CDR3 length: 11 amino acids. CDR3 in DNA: TGTGCCAGCAGTGAGGATTACGAGCAGTACTTC. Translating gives CASSEDYEQYF.

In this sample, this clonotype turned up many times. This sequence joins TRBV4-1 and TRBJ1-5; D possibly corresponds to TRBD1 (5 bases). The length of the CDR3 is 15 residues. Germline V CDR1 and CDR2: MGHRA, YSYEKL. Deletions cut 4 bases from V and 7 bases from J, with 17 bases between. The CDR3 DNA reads TGCGCCAGCAGCCTTCGGCAGGGAGTTGACCAGCCCCAGCATTTT. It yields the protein CASSLRQGVDQPQHF.

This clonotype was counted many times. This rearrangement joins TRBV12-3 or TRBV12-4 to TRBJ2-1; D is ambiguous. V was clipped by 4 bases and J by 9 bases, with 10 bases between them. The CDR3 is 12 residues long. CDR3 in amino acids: CASSSLWAEQFF. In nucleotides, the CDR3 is TGTGCCAGCAGTTCGCTTTGGGCTGAGCAGTTCTTC.

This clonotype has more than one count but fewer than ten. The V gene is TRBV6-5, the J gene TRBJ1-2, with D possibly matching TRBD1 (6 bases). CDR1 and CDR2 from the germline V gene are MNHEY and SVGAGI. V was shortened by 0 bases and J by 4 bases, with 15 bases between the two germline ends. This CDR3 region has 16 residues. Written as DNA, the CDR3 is TGTGCCAGCAGTTACTCTCGCGCAGGGGAGAGCTATGGCTACACCTTC. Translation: CASSYSRAGESYGYTF.

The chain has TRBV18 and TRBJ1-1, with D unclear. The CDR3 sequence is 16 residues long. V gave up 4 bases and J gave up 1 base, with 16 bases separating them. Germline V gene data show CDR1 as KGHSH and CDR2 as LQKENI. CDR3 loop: CASSRVYRRRNTEAFF. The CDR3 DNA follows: TGTGCCAGCTCACGCGTTTATCGCAGGAGGAACACTGAAGCTTTCTTT.

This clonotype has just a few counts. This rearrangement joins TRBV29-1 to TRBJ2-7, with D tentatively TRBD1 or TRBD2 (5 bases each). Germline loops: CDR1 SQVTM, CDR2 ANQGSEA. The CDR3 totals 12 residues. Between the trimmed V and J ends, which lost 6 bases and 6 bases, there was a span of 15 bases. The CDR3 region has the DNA TGCAGCGTGGGGGACCCCGGATCCGAGCAGTACGTC. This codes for CSVGDPGSEQYV.

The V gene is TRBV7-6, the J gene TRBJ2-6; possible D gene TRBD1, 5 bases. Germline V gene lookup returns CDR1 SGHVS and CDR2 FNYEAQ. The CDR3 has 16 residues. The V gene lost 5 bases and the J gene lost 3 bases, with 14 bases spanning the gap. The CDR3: CASSPQTDLGANVLTF. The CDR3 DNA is TGTGCCAGCAGCCCCCAGACAGATCTTGGGGCCAACGTCCTGACTTTC.

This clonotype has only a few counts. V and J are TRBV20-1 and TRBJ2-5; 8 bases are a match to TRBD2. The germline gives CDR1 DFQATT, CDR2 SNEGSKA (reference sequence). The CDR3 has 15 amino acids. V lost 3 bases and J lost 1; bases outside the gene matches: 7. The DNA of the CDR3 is TGCAGTGCTAGTAAGACTAGCGCCGGCCAAGAGACCCAGTACTTC. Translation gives CSASKTSAGQETQYF.

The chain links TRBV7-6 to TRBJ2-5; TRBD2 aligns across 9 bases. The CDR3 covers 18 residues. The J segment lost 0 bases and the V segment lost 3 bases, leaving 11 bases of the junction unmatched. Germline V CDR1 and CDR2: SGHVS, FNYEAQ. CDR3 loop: CASSFAEEASGNQETQYF. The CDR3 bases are TGTGCCAGCAGCTTCGCTGAGGAGGCTAGCGGGAACCAAGAGACCCAGTACTTC. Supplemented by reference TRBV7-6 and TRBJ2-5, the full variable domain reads GAGVSQSPRYKVTKRGQDVALRCDPISGHVSLYWYRQALGQGPEFLTYFNYEAQQDKSGLPNDRFSAERPEGSISTLTIQRTEQRDSAMYRCASSFAEEASGNQETQYFGPGTRLLVL.

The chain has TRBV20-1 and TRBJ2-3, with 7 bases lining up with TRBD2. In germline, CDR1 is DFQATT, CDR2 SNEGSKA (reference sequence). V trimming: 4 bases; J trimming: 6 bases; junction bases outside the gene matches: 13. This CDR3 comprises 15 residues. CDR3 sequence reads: CSAKNSGVAGDTQYF. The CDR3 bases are TGCAGTGCTAAAAACAGCGGGGTTGCAGGGGATACGCAGTATTTT.

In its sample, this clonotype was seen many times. The CDR3 loop reads CASSITSGANYGTDTQYF. Written as DNA, the CDR3 is TGTGCCAGCAGCATAACTAGCGGGGCGAACTACGGCACAGATACGCAGTATTTT. This chain uses TRBV7-6 with TRBJ2-3, with 10 bases that match TRBD2. Germline V gives CDR1 SGHVS, CDR2 FNYEAQ. This CDR3 region has 18 residues. V shed 5 bases, J shed 1 base, and the junction held 12 bases outside the gene matches.

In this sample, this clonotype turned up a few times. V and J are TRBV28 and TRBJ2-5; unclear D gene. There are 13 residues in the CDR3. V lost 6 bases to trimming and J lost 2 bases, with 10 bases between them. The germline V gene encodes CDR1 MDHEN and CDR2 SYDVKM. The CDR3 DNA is TGTGCCAGCAGCCGAATTGGGCAAGAGACCCAGTACTTC. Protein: CASSRIGQETQYF.

CDR3 in DNA: TGTGCCACCAGCAGAATCCTAGGGGGCCGCCACGAGCAGTACTTC. This sequence encodes CATSRILGGRHEQYF. The V call is TRBV15, the J call TRBJ2-7, with TRBD1 matching 7 bases. J was trimmed by 5 bases and V by 2 bases; bases with no gene match: 9. The CDR3 extends over 15 amino acids. Germline V CDR1 and CDR2: LNHNV, YYDKDF (reference sequence). Full variable domain (missing parts from reference TRBV15 and TRBJ2-7): DAMVIQNPRYQVTQFGKPVTLSCSQTLNHNVMYWYQQKSSQAPKLLFHYYDKDFNNEADTPDNFQSRRPNTSFCFLDIRSPGLGDTAMYLCATSRILGGRHEQYFGPGTRLTVT.

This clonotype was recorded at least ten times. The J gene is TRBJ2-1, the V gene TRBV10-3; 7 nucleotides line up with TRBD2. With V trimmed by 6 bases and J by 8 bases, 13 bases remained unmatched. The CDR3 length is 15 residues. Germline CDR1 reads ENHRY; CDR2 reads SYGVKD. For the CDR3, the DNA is TGTGCCATCAGGGGAGGGCCTCAAACCTCCCATGAGCAGTTCTTC. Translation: CAIRGGPQTSHEQFF.

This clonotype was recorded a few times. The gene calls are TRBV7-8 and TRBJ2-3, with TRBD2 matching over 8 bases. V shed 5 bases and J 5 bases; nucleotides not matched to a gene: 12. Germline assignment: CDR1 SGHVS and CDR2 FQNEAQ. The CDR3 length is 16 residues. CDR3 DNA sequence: TGTGCCAGCAGCCCCGGTTTAGCGGGATTCAGAGATACGCAGTATTTT. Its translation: CASSPGLAGFRDTQYF.

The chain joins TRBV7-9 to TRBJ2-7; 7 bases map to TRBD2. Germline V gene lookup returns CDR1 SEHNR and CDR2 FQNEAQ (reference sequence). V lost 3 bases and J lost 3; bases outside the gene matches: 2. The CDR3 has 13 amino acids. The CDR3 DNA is TGTGCCAGCAGCTTCCCTAGCGGCTACGAGCAGTACTTC. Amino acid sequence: CASSFPSGYEQYF.

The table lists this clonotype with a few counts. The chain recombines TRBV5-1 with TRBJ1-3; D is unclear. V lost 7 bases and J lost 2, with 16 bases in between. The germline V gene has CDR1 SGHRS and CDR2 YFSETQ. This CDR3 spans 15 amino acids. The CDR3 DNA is TGCGCCAGCGGCCCGACCGGAGGAACTGGAAACACCATATATTTT. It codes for CASGPTGGTGNTIYF.

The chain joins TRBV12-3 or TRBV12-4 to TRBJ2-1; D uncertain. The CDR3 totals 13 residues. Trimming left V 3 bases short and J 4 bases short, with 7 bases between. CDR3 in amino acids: CASSFLKYNEQFF. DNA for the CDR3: TGTGCCAGCAGTTTCCTTAAGTACAATGAGCAGTTCTTC.

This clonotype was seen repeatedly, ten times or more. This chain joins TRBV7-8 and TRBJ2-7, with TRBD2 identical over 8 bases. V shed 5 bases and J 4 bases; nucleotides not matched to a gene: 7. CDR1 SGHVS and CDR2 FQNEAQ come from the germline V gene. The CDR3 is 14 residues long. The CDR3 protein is CASSHGSSGYEQYF. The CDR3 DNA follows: TGTGCCAGCAGCCATGGGTCTAGCGGGTACGAGCAGTACTTC.

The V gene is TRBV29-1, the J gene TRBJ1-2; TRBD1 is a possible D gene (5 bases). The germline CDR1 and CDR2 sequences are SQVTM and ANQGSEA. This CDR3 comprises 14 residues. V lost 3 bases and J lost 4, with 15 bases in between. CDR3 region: CSVEAAGPGYGYTF. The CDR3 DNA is TGCAGCGTTGAGGCGGCGGGGCCCGGCTATGGCTACACCTTC. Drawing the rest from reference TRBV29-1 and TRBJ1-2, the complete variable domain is SAVISQKPSRDICQRGTSLTIQCQVDSQVTMMFWYRQQPGQSLTLIATANQGSEATYESGFVIDKFPISRPNLTFSTLTVSNMSPEDSSIYLCSVEAAGPGYGYTFGSGTRLTVV.

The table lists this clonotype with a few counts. This CDR3 is CASSFGQGAGEQYV. For the CDR3, the DNA is TGTGCCAGCAGCTTCGGACAGGGAGCGGGCGAGCAGTACGTC. This chain joins TRBV11-2 and TRBJ2-7; TRBD1 matches 8 bases. The V gene's germline CDR1 is SGHAT and CDR2 FQNNGV. The CDR3 spans 14 residues. Trimming cost V 3 bases and J 6 bases; bases outside gene matches: 7.

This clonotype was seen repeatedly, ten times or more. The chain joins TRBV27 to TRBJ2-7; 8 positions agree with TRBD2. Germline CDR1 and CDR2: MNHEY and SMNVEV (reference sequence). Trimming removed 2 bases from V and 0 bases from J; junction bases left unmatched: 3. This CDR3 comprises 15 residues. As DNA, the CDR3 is TGTGCCAGCAGTTTAGATACTAGCGGCTCCTACGAGCAGTACTTC. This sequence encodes CASSLDTSGSYEQYF.

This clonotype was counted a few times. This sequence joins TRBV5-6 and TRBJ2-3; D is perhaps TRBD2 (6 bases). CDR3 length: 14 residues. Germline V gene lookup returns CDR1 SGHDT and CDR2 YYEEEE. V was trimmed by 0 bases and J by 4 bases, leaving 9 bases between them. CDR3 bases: TGTGCCAGCAGCTTGGGGGGACTTTCAGATACGCAGTATTTT. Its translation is CASSLGGLSDTQYF. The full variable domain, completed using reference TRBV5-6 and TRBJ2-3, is DAGVTQSPTHLIKTRGQQVTLRCSPKSGHDTVSWYQQALGQGPQFIFQYYEEEERQRGNFPDRFSGHQFPNYSSELNVNALLLGDSALYLCASSLGGLSDTQYFGPGTRLTVL.

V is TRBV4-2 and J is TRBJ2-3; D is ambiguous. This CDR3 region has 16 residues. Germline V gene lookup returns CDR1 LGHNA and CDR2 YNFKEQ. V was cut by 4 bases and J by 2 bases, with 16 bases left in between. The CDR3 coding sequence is TGTGCCAGCAGCCCCGATTGGGTGGGCAACACAGATACGCAGTATTTT. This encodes CASSPDWVGNTDTQYF.

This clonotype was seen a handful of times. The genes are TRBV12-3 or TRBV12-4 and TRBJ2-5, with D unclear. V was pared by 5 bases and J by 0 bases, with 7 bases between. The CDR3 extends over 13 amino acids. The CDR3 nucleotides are TGTGCCAGCAGTGACAAGTACCAAGAGACCCAGTACTTC. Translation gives CASSDKYQETQYF.

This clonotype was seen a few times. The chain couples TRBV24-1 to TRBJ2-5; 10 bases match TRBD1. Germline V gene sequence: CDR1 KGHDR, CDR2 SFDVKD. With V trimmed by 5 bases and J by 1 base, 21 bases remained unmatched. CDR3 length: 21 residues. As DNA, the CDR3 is TGTGCCACCAGTGCGACGTCCAGAAGACAGGGGGCCGAGACAATCCAAGAGACCCAGTACTTC. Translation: CATSATSRRQGAETIQETQYF.

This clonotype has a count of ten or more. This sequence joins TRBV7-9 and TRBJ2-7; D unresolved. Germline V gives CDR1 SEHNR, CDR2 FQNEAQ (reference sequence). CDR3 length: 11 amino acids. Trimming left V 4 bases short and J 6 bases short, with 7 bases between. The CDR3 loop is CASSSSTEQYF. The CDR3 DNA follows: TGTGCCAGCAGCTCCAGTACCGAGCAGTACTTC.